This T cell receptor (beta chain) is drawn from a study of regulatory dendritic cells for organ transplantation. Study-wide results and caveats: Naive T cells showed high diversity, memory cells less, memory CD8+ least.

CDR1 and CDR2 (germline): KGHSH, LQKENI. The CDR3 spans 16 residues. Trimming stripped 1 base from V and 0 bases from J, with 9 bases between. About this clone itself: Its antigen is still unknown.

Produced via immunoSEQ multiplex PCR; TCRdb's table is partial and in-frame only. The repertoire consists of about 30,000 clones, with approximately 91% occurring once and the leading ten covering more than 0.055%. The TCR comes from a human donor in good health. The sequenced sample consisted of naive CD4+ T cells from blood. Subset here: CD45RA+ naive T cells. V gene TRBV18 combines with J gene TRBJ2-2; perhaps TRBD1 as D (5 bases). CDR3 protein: CASSPLGAPNTGELFF. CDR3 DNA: TGTGCCAGCTCACCACTTGGGGCCCCGAACACCGGGGAGCTGTTTTTT.